One T cell receptor beta chain is described in this entry. Antigen specificity is unknown. This sample was included in a study of T cells in localized non-small cell lung cancer. Study-wide findings and caveats: Heterogeneity remains possible because sequencing was limited to only one tumor region. Overall survival was longer when the density of T cells in the blood was higher. A median of around 52 clones ranked among the top 100 in tumor appeared in adjacent lung.

CDR1 is SGHTA, CDR2 FQGNSA, per germline. V was pared by 5 bases and J by 4 bases, with 5 bases of the junction left unmatched. There are 14 residues in the CDR3. Sequenced by immunoSEQ multiplex PCR; TCRdb stores in-frame clones only, minus some. The table has 130,000 or so clones, 89% seen once. The rearrangement uses TRBV7-2 and TRBJ2-5, with TRBD1 matching 9 bases. This clonotype was obtained from a female donor aged 60 or older with stage I lung adenocarcinoma. The sequencing here drew on peripheral blood, taken before any cancer treatment. The CDR3 region is CASSHNRGPETQYF. The CDR3, as DNA: TGTGCCAGCAGCCACAACAGGGGGCCAGAGACCCAGTACTTC.